The 23 T cell receptor beta chains below come from one sample, sequenced in a study of cytomegalovirus exposure and HLA in healthy donors. PCR involved 60 Vbeta and 13 Jbeta primers. Data came from immunoSEQ multiplex PCR; TCRdb stores just in-frame clones and leaves some out. The data show roughly 120,000 clones, less than 80% seen once. Sequencing was done on a sample of PBMCs. The origin of the receptors is a woman between 40 and 55 years old in good health and CMV-seropositive.

Of note for this clone: An end of the junction differs from the germline gene, which may be a read error. This CDR3 is also generated by other DNA sequences in the sample. The genes are TRBV5-4 and TRBJ2-2, with D possibly being TRBD2 (6 bases). The CDR3 is made up of 16 amino acids. CDR1 is SGHNT and CDR2 is YYREEE in the germline V gene (reference sequence). In DNA, the CDR3 is TGCGCCAGCAGCTTGGAACTGTCAGGAGGGACCGGGGAGCTGTTTTTT. Its translation: CASSLELSGGTGELFF.

The chain uses TRBV28 and TRBJ2-1; D is possibly TRBD2 (6 bases). Trimming stripped 5 bases from V and 3 bases from J, with 14 bases between. Germline values: CDR1 MDHEN, CDR2 SYDVKM. The CDR3 is made up of 15 amino acids. The CDR3 DNA reads as TGTGCCAGCAGTCTCCCCCCGGGAGACTACAATGAGCAGTTCTTC. It yields the protein CASSLPPGDYNEQFF.

V and J are TRBV5-6 and TRBJ1-2, with no clear D. Trimming left V 4 bases short and J 5 bases short, with 15 bases between. The germline gives CDR1 SGHDT, CDR2 YYEEEE. The CDR3 extends over 14 amino acids. As DNA, the CDR3 is TGTGCCAGCAGCCAGCCTCACTGGGCGTATGGCTACACCTTC. Amino acid sequence: CASSQPHWAYGYTF.

The V call is TRBV29-1, the J call TRBJ2-7, with a weak D call TRBD2 (5 bases). CDR1 SQVTM and CDR2 ANQGSEA come from the germline V gene. The CDR3 contains 12 residues. V was trimmed by 4 bases and J by 6 bases, leaving 13 bases between them. In nucleotides, the CDR3 is TGCAGCGTTGGCGAGGGTGGGTTCGAGCAGTACTTC. Amino acids: CSVGEGGFEQYF.

This rearrangement joins TRBV6-5 to TRBJ2-1, with TRBD1 as a possible D gene (6 bases). Trimming took off 0 bases at V and 7 bases at J, with 16 bases between the two ends. The germline CDR1 and CDR2 sequences are MNHEY and SVGAGI. The CDR3 is 16 residues long. CDR3 amino acids: CASSYSSRGWTNEQFF. The CDR3 DNA is TGTGCCAGCAGTTACTCGAGTAGGGGGTGGACTAATGAGCAGTTCTTC.

The chain links TRBV28 to TRBJ1-4; D not certain. V lost 2 bases, J lost 4 bases, and 5 bases lay in between. The CDR3 totals 13 residues. CDR1 MDHEN and CDR2 SYDVKM come from the germline V gene. CDR3 DNA: TGTGCCAGCAGTTTAACCGGTAATGAAAAACTGTTTTTT. This gives the protein CASSLTGNEKLFF.

CDR3 protein: CASSHGGGQYF. CDR3 DNA: TGTGCCAGCAGCCATGGGGGGGGACAGTATTTT. This chain links TRBV6-5 with TRBJ2-3, with 7 bases matching TRBD2. The length of the CDR3 is 11 residues. Losses at the gene ends were 6 bases for V and 12 bases for J; bases not matched to a gene: 6. Germline V lookup: CDR1 MNHEY, CDR2 SVGAGI.

This chain joins TRBV5-1 and TRBJ2-2; 10 bases map to TRBD2. Germline lookup yields CDR1 SGHRS and CDR2 YFSETQ. The CDR3 extends over 16 amino acids. The trim removed 2 bases at V and 3 bases at J, leaving 4 bases unmatched. CDR3 DNA: TGCGCCAGCAGCTTTCTAGCGGGAGCCGACACCGGGGAGCTGTTTTTT. This translates into CASSFLAGADTGELFF.

This clone was seen a handful of times. V usage is TRBV10-3 and J usage is TRBJ2-7; D may be TRBD1 (5 bases). CDR1 and CDR2 from the germline V gene are ENHRY and SYGVKD. CDR3 length equals 12 residues. The V end was cut by 7 bases, the J end by 3 bases, with 10 bases between. The CDR3 loop reads CAITSDNYEQYF. The CDR3 DNA is TGTGCCATCACCTCGGACAACTACGAGCAGTACTTC.

V usage is TRBV7-9 and J usage is TRBJ2-7; possible D gene TRBD2, 5 bases. The CDR3 totals 18 residues. V was cut by 5 bases and J by 4 bases, with 27 bases left in between. Germline assignment: CDR1 SEHNR and CDR2 FQNEAQ (reference sequence). The CDR3 bases are TGTGCCAGCAGCCCGGCCGCGGACTTGGGTGAACGGTGGTACGAGCAGTACTTC. Its protein is CASSPAADLGERWYEQYF.

The chain's CDR3 is CASSSFPLADTQYF. The CDR3 coding sequence is TGTGCCAGTAGTTCATTCCCGCTAGCAGATACGCAGTATTTT. The chain uses TRBV19 and TRBJ2-3; D is ambiguous. Between the trimmed V and J ends, which lost 5 bases and 4 bases, there was a span of 13 bases. Per germline, CDR1 LNHDA and CDR2 SQIVND (reference sequence). This CDR3 contains 14 residues.

This clone appeared once. The V and J genes are TRBV10-3 and TRBJ2-7, with a weak D call TRBD2 (6 bases). The length of the CDR3 is 18 residues. The V end lost 0 bases, the J end lost 0 bases, and 18 bases lay between the germline ends. CDR1 is ENHRY, CDR2 SYGVKD, per germline. The CDR3 spells CAISESIRGLGSSYEQYF. The CDR3 DNA reads as TGTGCCATCAGTGAGTCTATTCGGGGACTGGGAAGCTCCTACGAGCAGTACTTC.

The V gene is TRBV7-8, the J gene TRBJ2-3; tentatively, D is TRBD2 (6 bases). Trimming shortened V by 1 base and J by 2 bases, and 22 bases separated the two germline ends. CDR1 and CDR2 (germline): SGHVS, FQNEAQ. CDR3 size: 19 residues. CDR3 in amino acids: CASSLVLSGGMGVTDTQYF. As DNA, the CDR3 is TGTGCCAGCAGCTTAGTCCTTTCGGGCGGGATGGGTGTCACAGATACGCAGTATTTT.

The CDR3 here is CASSLAATPNTGELFF. CDR3 DNA sequence: TGTGCCAGCAGCTTAGCCGCGACACCGAACACCGGGGAGCTGTTTTTT. This chain joins TRBV11-1 and TRBJ2-2; D call uncertain. This CDR3 has 16 residues. The ends were cut back, 0 bases at V and 0 bases at J, with 8 bases in the middle. Germline values: CDR1 SGHAT, CDR2 FQDESV (reference sequence).

The chain uses TRBV19 and TRBJ1-5, with D possibly TRBD1 on 5 matching bases. Trimming left V 6 bases short and J 9 bases short, with 12 bases between. The CDR3 loop spans 12 amino acids. The V gene's germline CDR1 is LNHDA and CDR2 SQIVND (reference sequence). The CDR3 coding sequence is TGTGCCAGTAGGACTCCAGGGCTGCCCCAGCATTTT. Translating gives CASRTPGLPQHF.

V is TRBV7-9 and J is TRBJ1-3; the D gene is possibly TRBD1 (6 bases). Trimming removed 1 base at V and 2 bases at J, with 12 bases between. Germline loops: CDR1 SEHNR, CDR2 FQNEAQ (reference sequence). The CDR3 spans 16 residues. The CDR3 DNA reads as TGTGCCAGCAGCTTAGTCAGGGGTCAGGCTGGAAACACCATATATTTT. It translates to CASSLVRGQAGNTIYF.

The chain combines TRBV19 with TRBJ1-5; TRBD1 agrees at 9 bases. Trimming removed 9 bases from V and 2 bases from J; junction bases left unmatched: 20. Per the germline V gene, CDR1 is LNHDA and CDR2 is SQIVND (reference sequence). The CDR3 is 19 amino acids. CDR3 in amino acids: CARLRPGTGTGLGNQPQHF. The CDR3 DNA sequence: TGTGCCAGACTCAGACCGGGTACCGGGACAGGGCTTGGCAATCAGCCCCAGCATTTT.

This clone was observed once. The junction differs from germline at one of its ends, possibly a read error. This chain joins TRBV7-3 and TRBJ2-1; 9 bases are a match to TRBD2. Germline CDR1 is SGHTA and CDR2 is FQGTGA. The CDR3 contains 13 residues. The CDR3 DNA follows: TGTGCCAGCAGCTCAACCGGGACTAGCCTCAAGATCTTC. This codes for CASSSTGTSLKIF.

The genes are TRBV27 and TRBJ1-1, with D possibly matching TRBD1 (5 bases). The CDR3 is 13 amino acids. Germline CDR1 MNHEY, CDR2 SMNVEV (reference sequence). The V gene lost 6 bases and the J gene lost 4 bases, with 12 bases spanning the gap. Here the CDR3 reads CASRDKPFTEAFF. DNA of the CDR3: TGTGCCAGCAGGGACAAACCCTTCACTGAAGCTTTCTTT.

By share of the sample, this clone is medium-sized. The chain combines TRBV5-6 with TRBJ2-3; D remains unclear. Trimming pared 4 bases from V and 4 bases from J, leaving 4 bases between. The CDR3 contains 11 residues. CDR1 SGHDT and CDR2 YYEEEE come from the germline V gene. The CDR3 DNA reads as TGTGCCAGCAGCCAATCAGATACGCAGTATTTT. This encodes CASSQSDTQYF.

The chain combines TRBV15 with TRBJ2-1, with TRBD1 identical over 7 bases. This CDR3 has 17 amino acids. V lost 2 bases to trimming and J lost 1 base; unmatched junction nucleotides: 8. Germline CDR1 LNHNV, CDR2 YYDKDF (reference sequence). CDR3 DNA: TGTGCCACCAGCAGATACAGGGGCAGCGGATCCTACAATGAGCAGTTCTTC. Its protein product is CATSRYRGSGSYNEQFF.

This clone appeared a few times. The chain links TRBV6-1 to TRBJ2-7, with a possible D match to TRBD2 (6 bases). The CDR3 spans 15 residues. Germline V gene data show CDR1 as MNHNS and CDR2 as SASEGT. Trimming cost V 2 bases and J 2 bases, with 13 bases left between them. The CDR3 is CASSELGGAPYEQYF. The CDR3 DNA is TGTGCCAGCAGTGAATTGGGCGGGGCGCCCTACGAGCAGTACTTC.

As to this clone: Its ends do not fully match the called genes, so a read error is possible. The chain uses TRBV27 and TRBJ1-1, with 7 nucleotides matching TRBD1. CDR1 and CDR2 (germline): MNHEY, SMNVEV (reference sequence). The CDR3 has 14 amino acids. CDR3 amino acids: CASSKGTENTKAFF. In DNA, the CDR3 is TGTGCCAGCAGTAAAGGGACAGAGAACACTAAAGCTTTCTTT.